A single sample gave rise to the 25 T cell receptor beta chains below, sequenced in a study of CD8 T cells in ankylosing spondylitis. TCRdb fed the 5' RACE reads into MiXCR, producing one record per CDR3 protein. The sample contains under 150,000 distinct CDR3 sequences, around 9% of which appear only once. The sequencing input was blood, either unsorted or a sorted T cell fraction (not recorded which). These receptors were obtained from a male donor with ankylosing spondylitis or in good health (not recorded which).

The table lists this clonotype with many counts. The rearrangement links TRBV5-5 to TRBJ2-3; the D is unclear. The CDR3 spans 16 residues. Germline CDR1 is SGHKS and CDR2 is YYEKEE (reference sequence). V lost 0 bases and J lost 1, with 12 bases in between. The CDR3: CASSLAAGWGTDTQYF. Written as DNA, the CDR3 is TGTGCCAGCAGCTTGGCCGCAGGATGGGGCACAGATACGCAGTATTTT.

The rearrangement joins TRBV5-1 to TRBJ1-4, with TRBD1 as a possible D gene (6 bases). The CDR3 covers 14 residues. Per germline, CDR1 SGHRS and CDR2 YFSETQ. V gave up 5 bases and J gave up 2 bases, with 10 bases separating them. CDR3 region: CASRGGITNEKLFF. In DNA form, the CDR3 reads TGCGCCAGCAGAGGGGGGATCACTAATGAAAAACTGTTTTTT.

This clonotype has more than one count but fewer than ten. V and J are TRBV5-1 and TRBJ2-7; TRBD1 or TRBD2 may be the D gene (5 bases each). The CDR3 runs 14 residues. V was pared by 4 bases and J by 1 base, with 12 bases between. Germline assignment: CDR1 SGHRS and CDR2 YFSETQ. The CDR3 spells CASSHRGQSYEQYF. CDR3 sequence (DNA): TGCGCCAGCAGCCATCGGGGCCAGTCCTACGAGCAGTACTTC.

This sequence joins TRBV11-1 and TRBJ2-7; 11 positions match TRBD2. Germline assignment: CDR1 SGHAT and CDR2 FQDESV (reference sequence). The V gene end was trimmed by 2 bases and the J gene end by 3 bases; junction bases not matched to a gene: 6. The CDR3 has 16 residues. CDR3 bases: TGTGCCAGCAGCTTAACTCCGACTAGCGGGGTCTACGAGCAGTACTTC. Residues: CASSLTPTSGVYEQYF.

This clonotype was observed many times. CDR3 residues: CSATDVPTNEKLFF. In DNA, the CDR3 is TGCAGTGCAACGGACGTCCCAACTAATGAAAAACTGTTTTTT. The chain carries TRBV20-1 and TRBJ1-4; D unresolved. V lost 6 bases and J 0 bases, leaving 11 bases between the germline ends. The CDR3 length is 14 residues. Germline CDR1 DFQATT, CDR2 SNEGSKA (reference sequence).

This clonotype was seen ten or more times. CDR3 bases: TGTGCCAGCCAAACGGGCGCCTACAATGAGCAGTTCTTC. It translates to CASQTGAYNEQFF. V usage is TRBV7-2 and J usage is TRBJ2-1; D remains ambiguous. There are 13 residues in the CDR3. CDR1 and CDR2 from the germline V gene are SGHTA and FQGNSA. Trimming shortened V by 8 bases and J by 2 bases, and 10 bases separated the two germline ends.

This clonotype was found many times. This chain links TRBV20-1 with TRBJ2-7; TRBD2 aligns across 14 bases. V lost 2 bases and J lost 7; bases outside the gene matches: 7. Germline CDR1 and CDR2: DFQATT and SNEGSKA (reference sequence). This CDR3 comprises 15 residues. DNA for the CDR3: TGCAGTGCTAGAAAACCCGGGACTAGCGGGAGTGAGCAGTACTTC. Encoded protein: CSARKPGTSGSEQYF.

This clonotype was counted at least ten times. The chain links TRBV5-1 to TRBJ2-5, with TRBD1 matching over 7 bases. Trimming took 4 bases from V and 5 from J; bases not matched to a gene: 5. This CDR3 is 13 amino acids long. Per germline, CDR1 SGHRS and CDR2 YFSETQ. The CDR3 DNA follows: TGCGCCAGCAGCAGTGGACAGGAGGAGACCCAGTACTTC. It yields the protein CASSSGQEETQYF.

The V and J genes are TRBV29-1 and TRBJ2-5; D gene uncertain. The CDR3 length is 12 residues. The germline V gene encodes CDR1 SQVTM and CDR2 ANQGSEA. V shed 7 bases and J shed 1 base, with 10 bases lying between them. The CDR3 protein is CSALSLQETQYF. The CDR3 region has the DNA TGCAGCGCTCTGTCCCTCCAAGAGACCCAGTACTTC.

This clonotype was detected a few times. The V call is TRBV9, the J call TRBJ2-1, with no clear D. This CDR3 is built from 15 residues. V lost 1 base and J lost 4, with 12 bases in between. CDR1 is SGDLS and CDR2 is YYNGEE in the germline V gene. CDR3 sequence: CASSVQVGIYNEQFF. In nucleotides, the CDR3 is TGTGCCAGCAGCGTACAGGTGGGAATTTACAATGAGCAGTTCTTC.

J is TRBJ2-3 and V is TRBV24-1; 10 bases line up with TRBD2. The CDR3 contains 13 residues. V dropped 7 bases and J dropped 3; count of bases not matched to a gene: 0. Germline V gene lookup returns CDR1 KGHDR and CDR2 SFDVKD. The CDR3 is CATRAGGTDTQYF. CDR3 in DNA: TGTGCCACCAGAGCGGGGGGGACAGATACGCAGTATTTT.

In this sample, this clonotype turned up many times. This chain connects TRBV5-4 to TRBJ2-1, with 8 bases aligning to TRBD1. Germline V lookup: CDR1 SGHNT, CDR2 YYREEE (reference sequence). J lost 9 bases, V lost 1 base, and 9 bases had no gene match. The CDR3 covers 15 residues. CDR3 nucleotides: TGTGCCAGCAGCTTGAAGTTCCAGGGGGCTCGTGAGCAGTTCTTC. Its translation is CASSLKFQGAREQFF.

There are many counts of this clonotype. V gene TRBV18 combines with J gene TRBJ2-7, with a weak D call TRBD1 (6 bases). CDR1 and CDR2 from the germline V gene are KGHSH and LQKENI. This CDR3 is 15 amino acids long. The V and J ends lost 3 bases and 3 bases respectively, with 15 bases between them. This CDR3 is CASSPGVKGGYEQYF. The CDR3 DNA sequence: TGTGCCAGCTCACCGGGCGTTAAAGGGGGCTACGAGCAGTACTTC.

This clonotype came up many times. J is TRBJ2-7 and V is TRBV4-2; D tentatively reads TRBD1 or TRBD2 (7 bases each). V was pared by 1 base and J by 4 bases, with 23 bases between. Germline V CDR1 and CDR2: LGHNA, YNFKEQ. This CDR3 comprises 18 residues. The CDR3 region is CASSQVWGGGQSEYEQYF. DNA of the CDR3: TGTGCCAGCAGCCAAGTTTGGGGCGGGGGACAGAGCGAATACGAGCAGTACTTC.

This clonotype occurred many times. The V call is TRBV7-9, the J call TRBJ1-1; 7 bases fit TRBD1. V was pared by 5 bases and J by 6 bases, with 3 bases of the junction left unmatched. Germline V gives CDR1 SEHNR, CDR2 FQNEAQ (reference sequence). This CDR3 is 12 amino acids long. In nucleotides, the CDR3 is TGTGCCAGCAGCCCAGGGGGTTCTGAAGCTTTCTTT. Its protein product is CASSPGGSEAFF.

This clonotype has ten or more counts. This sequence joins TRBV7-8 and TRBJ2-3, with a tentative D call TRBD1 (6 bases). This CDR3 has 14 residues. Germline CDR1 and CDR2: SGHVS and FQNEAQ. The V gene lost 11 bases and the J gene lost 3 bases, with 18 bases spanning the gap. For the CDR3, the DNA is TGTGCCTCGGGGTCGGACAGAGTTACAGATACGCAGTATTTT. Its translation is CASGSDRVTDTQYF.

The chain employs TRBV7-2 and TRBJ2-1; perhaps TRBD2 as D (5 bases). The V end was cut by 0 bases, the J end by 4 bases, with 10 bases between. CDR1 and CDR2 from the germline V gene are SGHTA and FQGNSA. CDR3 length: 15 amino acids. CDR3 nucleotide sequence: TGTGCCAGCAGCTTAGCGGGAGCGACATACAATGAGCAGTTCTTC. As protein: CASSLAGATYNEQFF.

This clonotype was recorded many times. The V gene is TRBV7-2, the J gene TRBJ2-1, with no clear D. Trimming pared 5 bases from V and 0 bases from J, leaving 14 bases between. From germline, CDR1 is SGHTA and CDR2 FQGNSA. The CDR3 has 16 residues. The CDR3, as DNA: TGTGCCAGCAGCCCCAAGCGAGTGACCTCCTACAATGAGCAGTTCTTC. Protein product: CASSPKRVTSYNEQFF.

This chain links TRBV7-9 with TRBJ2-1; D tentatively fits TRBD1 or TRBD2 (5 bases each). The ends were cut back, 5 bases at V and 2 bases at J, with 16 bases in the middle. Germline CDR1 reads SEHNR; CDR2 reads FQNEAQ (reference sequence). The CDR3 length is 16 residues. This chain's CDR3 is CASSLLGADTYNEQFF. For the CDR3, the DNA is TGTGCCAGCAGCCTGCTCGGGGCGGATACCTACAATGAGCAGTTCTTC.

This clonotype was counted many times. This chain links TRBV3-1 with TRBJ2-3; D gene unclear. The V end was cut by 1 base, the J end by 9 bases, with 11 bases between. Per germline, CDR1 LGHDT and CDR2 YNNKEL (reference sequence). The CDR3 is 13 residues long. CDR3 sequence reads: CASSQGTYGTQYF. CDR3 nucleotides: TGTGCCAGCAGCCAAGGAACGTACGGGACGCAGTATTTT.

Only a few counts were recorded for this clonotype. The gene calls are TRBV21-1 and TRBJ2-1; TRBD2, the D gene given by the table, was not confirmed from the DNA. TRBV21-1 is described as a pseudogene. The length of the CDR3 is 20 residues. This CDR3 reads CASSKEGKQRLAGDTHEQFF. The DNA for the CDR3 is TGTGCCAGCAGCAAAGAGGGGAAACAACGACTAGCGGGAGACACCCATGAGCAGTTCTTC.

This clonotype has ten or more counts. The rearrangement joins TRBV4-2 to TRBJ2-7; D ambiguous. The germline gives CDR1 LGHNA, CDR2 YNFKEQ. Trimming shortened V by 1 base and J by 1 base, and 11 bases separated the two germline ends. The CDR3 has 15 residues. CDR3 DNA: TGTGCCAGCAGCCAAGTTGGCGTCGGATCCTACGAGCAGTACTTC. Translating it yields CASSQVGVGSYEQYF.

The rearrangement joins TRBV12-3 or TRBV12-4 to TRBJ2-5; 8 nucleotides line up with TRBD2. The CDR3 extends over 15 amino acids. Trimming removed 5 bases from V and 4 bases from J; junction bases left unmatched: 9. CDR3 in amino acids: CASSRSGTAGETQYF. Written as DNA, the CDR3 is TGTGCCAGCAGTCGTAGCGGGACGGCCGGAGAGACCCAGTACTTC.

The chain employs TRBV12-3 or TRBV12-4 and TRBJ1-5; D might be TRBD1 (5 bases). Trimming left V 6 bases short and J 5 bases short, with 20 bases between. CDR3 length: 16 residues. The CDR3 sequence: CASSPLRQGGDQPQHF. The CDR3 nucleotides read TGTGCCAGCAGCCCCCTGAGGCAGGGTGGTGATCAGCCCCAGCATTTT.

The table lists this clonotype with many counts. The chain combines TRBV7-2 with TRBJ2-1, with D maybe TRBD2 (6 bases). The V and J ends lost 6 bases and 6 bases respectively, with 15 bases between them. Germline V gene data show CDR1 as SGHTA and CDR2 as FQGNSA. This CDR3 contains 14 residues. DNA for the CDR3: TGTGCCAGCAGTCAGGGACTCCCCGGCAATGAGCAGTTCTTC. Translating gives CASSQGLPGNEQFF.